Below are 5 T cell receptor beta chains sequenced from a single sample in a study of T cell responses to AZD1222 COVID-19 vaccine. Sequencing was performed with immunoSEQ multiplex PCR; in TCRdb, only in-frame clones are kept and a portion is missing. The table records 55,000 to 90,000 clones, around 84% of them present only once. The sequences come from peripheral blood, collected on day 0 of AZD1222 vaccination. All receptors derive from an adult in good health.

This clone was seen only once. The CDR3 here is CASSWTNYGYTF. The CDR3 DNA is TGTGCCAGCAGTTGGACAAACTATGGCTACACCTTC. The gene calls are TRBV28 and TRBJ1-2, with D perhaps matching TRBD1 (5 bases). The CDR3 is 12 amino acids. Germline values: CDR1 MDHEN, CDR2 SYDVKM. Trimming left V 4 bases short and J 2 bases short, with 5 bases between.

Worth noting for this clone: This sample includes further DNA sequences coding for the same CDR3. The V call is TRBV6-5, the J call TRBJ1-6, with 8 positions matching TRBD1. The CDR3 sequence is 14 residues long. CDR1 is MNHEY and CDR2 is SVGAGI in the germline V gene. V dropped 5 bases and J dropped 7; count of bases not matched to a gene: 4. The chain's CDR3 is CASSRTGLNSPLHF. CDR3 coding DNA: TGTGCCAGCAGTCGGACAGGGTTAAATTCACCCCTCCACTTT.

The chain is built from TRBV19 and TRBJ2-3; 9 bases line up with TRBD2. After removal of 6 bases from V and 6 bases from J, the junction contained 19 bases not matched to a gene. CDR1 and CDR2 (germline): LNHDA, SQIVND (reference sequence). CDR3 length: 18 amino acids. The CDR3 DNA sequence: TGTGCCAGTAGCCCCTCGCCTCGACTAGCGGACCGACCGGATACGCAGTATTTT. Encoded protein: CASSPSPRLADRPDTQYF.

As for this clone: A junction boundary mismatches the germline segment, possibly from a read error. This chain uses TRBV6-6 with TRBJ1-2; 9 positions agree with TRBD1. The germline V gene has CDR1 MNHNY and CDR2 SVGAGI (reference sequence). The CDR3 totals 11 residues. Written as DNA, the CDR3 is TGTGCCAGCAGTTACTCGAGGGACAGGGTTTTC. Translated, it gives CASSYSRDRVF.

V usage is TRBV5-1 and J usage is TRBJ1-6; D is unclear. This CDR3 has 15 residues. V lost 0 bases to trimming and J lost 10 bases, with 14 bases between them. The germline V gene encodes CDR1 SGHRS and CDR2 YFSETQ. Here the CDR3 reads CASSLAYTRYSPLHF. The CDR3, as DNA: TGCGCCAGCAGCTTGGCTTACACTAGGTACTCACCCCTCCACTTT.